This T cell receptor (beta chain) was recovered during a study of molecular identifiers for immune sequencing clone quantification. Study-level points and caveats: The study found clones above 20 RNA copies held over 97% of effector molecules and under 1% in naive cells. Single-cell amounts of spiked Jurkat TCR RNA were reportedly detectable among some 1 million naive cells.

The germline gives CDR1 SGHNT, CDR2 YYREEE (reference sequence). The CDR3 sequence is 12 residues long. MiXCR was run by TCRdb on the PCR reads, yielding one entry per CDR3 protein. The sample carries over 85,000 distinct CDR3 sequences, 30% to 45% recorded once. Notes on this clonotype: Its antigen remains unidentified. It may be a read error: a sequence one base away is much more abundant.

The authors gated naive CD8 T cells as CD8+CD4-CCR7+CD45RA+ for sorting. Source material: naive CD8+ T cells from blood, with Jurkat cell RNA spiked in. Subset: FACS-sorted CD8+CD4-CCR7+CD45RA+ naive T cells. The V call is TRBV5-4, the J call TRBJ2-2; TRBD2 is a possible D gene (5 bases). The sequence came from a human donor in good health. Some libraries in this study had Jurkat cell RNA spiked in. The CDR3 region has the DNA TGTGCCAGCAGTTTTACTACCGGGGAGCTGTATTTT. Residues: CASSFTTGELYF.